This T cell receptor (beta chain) was documented in a study of T cells in Graves' hyperthyroidism and ophthalmopathy. This clonotype was counted many times. Trimming shortened V by 4 bases and J by 6 bases, and 12 bases separated the two germline ends. The CDR3 sequence is 13 residues long. The germline V gene has CDR1 SEHNR and CDR2 FQNEAQ (reference sequence). RNA transcripts served as the template for amplifying TCR beta CDR3 regions. The HTBI primer set served for first-round RT-PCR of the TCR CDR3. TCRdb redid the calling of the multiplex PCR reads with MiXCR, one entry per CDR3 protein. There are hundreds of thousands of distinct CDR3 sequences in the sample; about 45% occur only once, and less than 8.5% lies in the top ten.

This chain links TRBV7-9 with TRBJ1-1; D is perhaps TRBD1 (6 bases). The origin of this receptor is an adult man with Graves' disease, either hyperthyroidism or ophthalmopathy (not recorded which). Sequenced sample: peripheral blood or thyroid tissue (not recorded which). CDR3 sequence (DNA): TGTGCCAGCAGCTCACAGGGAATCGCTGAAGCTTTCTTT. It specifies CASSSQGIAEAFF.